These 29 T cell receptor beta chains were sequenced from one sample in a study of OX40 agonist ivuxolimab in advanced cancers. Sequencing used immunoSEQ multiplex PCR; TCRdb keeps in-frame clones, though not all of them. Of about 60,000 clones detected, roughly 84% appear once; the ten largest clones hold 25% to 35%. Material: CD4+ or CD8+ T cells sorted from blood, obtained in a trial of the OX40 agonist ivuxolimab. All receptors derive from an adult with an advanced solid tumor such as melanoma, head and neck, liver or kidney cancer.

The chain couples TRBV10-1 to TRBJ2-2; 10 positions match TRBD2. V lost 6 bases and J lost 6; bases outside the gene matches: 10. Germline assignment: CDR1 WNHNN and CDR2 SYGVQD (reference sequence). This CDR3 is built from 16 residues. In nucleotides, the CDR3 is TGCGCCAGCAGCGACCCCAGCGGGAGGGATGCCGGGGAGCTGTTTTTT. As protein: CASSDPSGRDAGELFF.

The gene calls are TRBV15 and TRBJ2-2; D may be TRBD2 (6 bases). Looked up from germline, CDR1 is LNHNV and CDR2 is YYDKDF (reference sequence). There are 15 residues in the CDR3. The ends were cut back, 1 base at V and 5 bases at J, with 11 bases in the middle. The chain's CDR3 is CATSRAFGGTGELFF. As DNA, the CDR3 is TGTGCCACCAGCAGAGCCTTCGGGGGAACCGGGGAGCTGTTTTTT.

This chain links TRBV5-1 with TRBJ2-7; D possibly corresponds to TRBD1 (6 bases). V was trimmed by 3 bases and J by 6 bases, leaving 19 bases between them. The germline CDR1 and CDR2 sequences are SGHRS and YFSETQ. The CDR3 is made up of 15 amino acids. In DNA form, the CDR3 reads TGCGCCAGCAGCTCCCAATACAGGGATATGAGCGAGCAGTACTTC. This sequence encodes CASSSQYRDMSEQYF.

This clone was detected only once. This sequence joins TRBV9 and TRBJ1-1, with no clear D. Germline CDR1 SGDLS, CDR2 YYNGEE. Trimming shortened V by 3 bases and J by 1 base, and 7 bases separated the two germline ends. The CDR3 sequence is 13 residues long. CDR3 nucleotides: TGTGCCAGCAGCGCCGGCCCGAACACTGAAGCTTTCTTT. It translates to CASSAGPNTEAFF.

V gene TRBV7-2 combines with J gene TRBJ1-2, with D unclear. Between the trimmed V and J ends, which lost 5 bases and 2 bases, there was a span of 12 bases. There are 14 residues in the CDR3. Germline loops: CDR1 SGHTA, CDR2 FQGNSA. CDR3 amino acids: CASSGEITNYGYTF. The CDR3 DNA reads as TGTGCCAGCAGCGGGGAGATCACGAACTATGGCTACACCTTC.

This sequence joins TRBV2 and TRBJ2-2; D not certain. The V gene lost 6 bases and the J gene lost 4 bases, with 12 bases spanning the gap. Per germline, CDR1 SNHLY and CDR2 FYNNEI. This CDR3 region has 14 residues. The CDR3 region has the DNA TGTGCCAGCAGAACAAGTAGGGCCACCGGGGAGCTGTTTTTT. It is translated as CASRTSRATGELFF.

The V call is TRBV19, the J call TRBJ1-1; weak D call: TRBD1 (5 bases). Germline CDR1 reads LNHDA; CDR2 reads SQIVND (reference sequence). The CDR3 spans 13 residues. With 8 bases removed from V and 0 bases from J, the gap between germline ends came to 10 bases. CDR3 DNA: TGTGCCAGTCGAGGGGCGATGAACACTGAAGCTTTCTTT. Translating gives CASRGAMNTEAFF. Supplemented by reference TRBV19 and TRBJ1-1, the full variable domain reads DGGITQSPKYLFRKEGQNVTLSCEQNLNHDAMYWYRQDPGQGLRLIYYSQIVNDFQKGDIAEGYSVSREKKESFPLTVTSAQKNPTAFYLCASRGAMNTEAFFGQGTRLTVV.

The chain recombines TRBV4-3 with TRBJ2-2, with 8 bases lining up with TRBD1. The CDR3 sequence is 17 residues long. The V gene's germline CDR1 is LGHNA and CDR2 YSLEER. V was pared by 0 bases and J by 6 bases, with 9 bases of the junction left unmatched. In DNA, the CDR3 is TGCGCCAGCAGCCAAGATCAGAGGACAGGGCTATCCGGGGAGCTGTTTTTT. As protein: CASSQDQRTGLSGELFF.

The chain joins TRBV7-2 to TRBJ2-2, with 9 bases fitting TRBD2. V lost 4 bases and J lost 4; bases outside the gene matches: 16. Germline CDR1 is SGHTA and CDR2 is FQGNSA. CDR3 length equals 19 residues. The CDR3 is CASSSPPGLAGPSTGELFF. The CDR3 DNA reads TGTGCCAGCAGCTCCCCGCCGGGACTAGCAGGACCATCCACCGGGGAGCTGTTTTTT.

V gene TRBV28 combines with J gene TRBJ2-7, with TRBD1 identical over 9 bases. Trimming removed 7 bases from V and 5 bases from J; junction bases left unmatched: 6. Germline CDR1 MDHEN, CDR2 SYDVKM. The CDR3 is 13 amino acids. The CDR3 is CASTGTGFHEQYF. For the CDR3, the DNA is TGTGCCAGCACCGGGACAGGGTTCCACGAGCAGTACTTC.

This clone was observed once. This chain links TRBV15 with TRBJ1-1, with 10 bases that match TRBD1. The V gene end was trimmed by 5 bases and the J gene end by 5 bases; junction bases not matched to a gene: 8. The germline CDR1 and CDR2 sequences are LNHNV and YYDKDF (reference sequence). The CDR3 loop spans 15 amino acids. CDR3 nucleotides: TGTGCCACCAGCGGAACCGGGACAGGGGTAACTGAAGCTTTCTTT. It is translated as CATSGTGTGVTEAFF.

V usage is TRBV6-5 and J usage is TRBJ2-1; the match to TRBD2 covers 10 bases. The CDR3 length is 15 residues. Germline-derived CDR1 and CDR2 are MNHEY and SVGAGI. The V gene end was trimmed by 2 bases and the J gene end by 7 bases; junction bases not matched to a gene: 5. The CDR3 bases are TGTGCCAGCAGTTACAGCGGGAGGGCCGGGAATGAGCAGTTCTTC. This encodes CASSYSGRAGNEQFF.

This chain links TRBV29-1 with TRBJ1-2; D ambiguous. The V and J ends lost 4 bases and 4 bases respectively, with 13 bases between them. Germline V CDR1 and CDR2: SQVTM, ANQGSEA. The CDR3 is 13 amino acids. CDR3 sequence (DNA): TGCAGCGTTGGAGGAGGAGAGGGCTATGGCTACACCTTC. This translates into CSVGGGEGYGYTF.

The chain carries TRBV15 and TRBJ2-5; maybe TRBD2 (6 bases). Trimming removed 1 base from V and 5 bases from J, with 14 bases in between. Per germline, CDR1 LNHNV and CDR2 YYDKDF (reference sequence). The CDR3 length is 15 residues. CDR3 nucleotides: TGTGCCACCAGCAGAGCGGGTGGGGGGATGGAGACCCAGTACTTC. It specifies CATSRAGGGMETQYF. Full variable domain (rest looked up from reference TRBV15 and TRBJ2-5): DAMVIQNPRYQVTQFGKPVTLSCSQTLNHNVMYWYQQKSSQAPKLLFHYYDKDFNNEADTPDNFQSRRPNTSFCFLDIRSPGLGDTAMYLCATSRAGGGMETQYFGPGTRLLVL.

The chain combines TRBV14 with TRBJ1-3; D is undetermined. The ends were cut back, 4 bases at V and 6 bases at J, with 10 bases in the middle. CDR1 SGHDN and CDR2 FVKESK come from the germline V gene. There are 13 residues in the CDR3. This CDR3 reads CASSLVPSNTIYF. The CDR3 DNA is TGTGCCAGCAGCCTAGTCCCGTCAAACACCATATATTTT. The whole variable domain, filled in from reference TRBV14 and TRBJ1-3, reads EAGVTQFPSHSVIEKGQTVTLRCDPISGHDNLYWYRRVMGKEIKFLLHFVKESKQDESGMPNNRFLAERTGGTYSTLKVQPAELEDSGVYFCASSLVPSNTIYFGEGSWLTVV.

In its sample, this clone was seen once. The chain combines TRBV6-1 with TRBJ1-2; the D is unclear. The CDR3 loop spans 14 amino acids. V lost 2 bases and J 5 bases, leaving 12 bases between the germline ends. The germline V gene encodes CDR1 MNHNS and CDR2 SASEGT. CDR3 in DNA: TGTGCCAGCAGTGAAATAAATCCGGGGTATGGCTACACCTTC. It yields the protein CASSEINPGYGYTF.

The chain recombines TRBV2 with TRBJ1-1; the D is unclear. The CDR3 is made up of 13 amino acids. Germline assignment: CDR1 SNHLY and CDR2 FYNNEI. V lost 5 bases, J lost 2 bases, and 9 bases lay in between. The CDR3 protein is CASSLEGNTEAFF. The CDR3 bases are TGTGCCAGCAGTTTGGAAGGAAACACTGAAGCTTTCTTT. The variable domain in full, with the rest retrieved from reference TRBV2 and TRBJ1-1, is EPEVTQTPSHQVTQMGQEVILRCVPISNHLYFYWYRQILGQKVEFLVSFYNNEISEKSEIFDDQFSVERPDGSNFTLKIRSTKLEDSAMYFCASSLEGNTEAFFGQGTRLTVV.

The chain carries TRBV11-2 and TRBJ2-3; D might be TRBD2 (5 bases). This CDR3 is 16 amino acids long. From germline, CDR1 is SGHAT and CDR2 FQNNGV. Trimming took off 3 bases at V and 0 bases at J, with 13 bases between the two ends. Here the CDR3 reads CASSFGLAHSTDTQYF. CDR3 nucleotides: TGTGCCAGCAGCTTTGGGCTAGCACATAGCACAGATACGCAGTATTTT.

The CDR3 protein is CASSQPQGSGQVYGYTF. In nucleotides, the CDR3 is TGTGCCAGCAGCCAACCCCAAGGGTCGGGACAGGTCTATGGCTACACCTTC. The chain links TRBV4-2 to TRBJ1-2; 8 bases line up with TRBD1. V was pared by 2 bases and J by 4 bases, with 12 bases of the junction left unmatched. The CDR3 totals 17 residues. In germline, CDR1 is LGHNA, CDR2 YNFKEQ.

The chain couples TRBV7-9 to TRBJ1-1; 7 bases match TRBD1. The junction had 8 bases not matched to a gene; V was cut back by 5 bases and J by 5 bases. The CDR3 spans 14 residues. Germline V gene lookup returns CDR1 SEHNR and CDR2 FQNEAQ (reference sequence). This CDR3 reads CASSARQGITEAFF. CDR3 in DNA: TGTGCCAGCAGCGCCCGACAGGGAATTACTGAAGCTTTCTTT.

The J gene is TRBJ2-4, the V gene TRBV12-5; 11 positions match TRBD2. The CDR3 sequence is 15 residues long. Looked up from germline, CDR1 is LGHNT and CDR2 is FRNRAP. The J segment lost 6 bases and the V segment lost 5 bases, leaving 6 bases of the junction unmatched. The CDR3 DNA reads TGTGCTAGTGGTAGCGGGACTAGCGGAGTAAACATTCAGTACTTC. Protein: CASGSGTSGVNIQYF.

DNA for the CDR3: TGTGCCAGCAGCTTGTGGGGGGGGAACACTGAAGCTTTCTTT. Translating it yields CASSLWGGNTEAFF. The chain links TRBV5-4 to TRBJ1-1; perhaps TRBD1 as D (5 bases). Trimming stripped 1 base from V and 1 base from J, with 8 bases between. CDR3 length equals 14 residues. Germline V gene data show CDR1 as SGHNT and CDR2 as YYREEE (reference sequence).

This CDR3 is CAWSTGVRGELFF. The CDR3 nucleotides read TGTGCCTGGAGTACGGGTGTACGCGGGGAGCTGTTTTTT. The chain links TRBV30 to TRBJ2-2; D remains ambiguous. In germline, CDR1 is GTSNPN, CDR2 SVGIG (reference sequence). The V end was cut by 2 bases, the J end by 7 bases, with 11 bases between. There are 13 residues in the CDR3.

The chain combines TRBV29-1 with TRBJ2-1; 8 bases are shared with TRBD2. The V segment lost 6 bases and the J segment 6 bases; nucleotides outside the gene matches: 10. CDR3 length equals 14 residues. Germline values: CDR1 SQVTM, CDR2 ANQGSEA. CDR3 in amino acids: CSVAGTRKGNEQFF. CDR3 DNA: TGCAGCGTAGCCGGGACTAGGAAGGGCAATGAGCAGTTCTTC.

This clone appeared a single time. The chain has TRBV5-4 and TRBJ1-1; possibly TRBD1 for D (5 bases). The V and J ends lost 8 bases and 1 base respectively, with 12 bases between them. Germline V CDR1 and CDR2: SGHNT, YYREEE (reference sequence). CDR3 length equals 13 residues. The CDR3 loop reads CASKRQTNTEAFF. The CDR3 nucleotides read TGTGCCAGTAAGCGACAGACGAACACTGAAGCTTTCTTT.

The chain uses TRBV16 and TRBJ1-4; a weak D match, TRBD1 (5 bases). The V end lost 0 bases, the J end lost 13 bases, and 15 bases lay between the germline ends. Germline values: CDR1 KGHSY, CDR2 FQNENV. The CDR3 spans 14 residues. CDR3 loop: CASSQSDSPWLLFF. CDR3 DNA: TGTGCCAGCAGCCAATCTGACAGCCCATGGTTACTGTTTTTT. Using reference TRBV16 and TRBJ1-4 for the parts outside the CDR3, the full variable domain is GEEVAQTPKHLVRGEGQKAKLYCAPIKGHSYVFWYQQVLKNEFKFLISFQNENVFDETGMPKERFSAKCLPNSPCSLEIQATKLEDSAVYFCASSQSDSPWLLFFGSGTQLSVL.

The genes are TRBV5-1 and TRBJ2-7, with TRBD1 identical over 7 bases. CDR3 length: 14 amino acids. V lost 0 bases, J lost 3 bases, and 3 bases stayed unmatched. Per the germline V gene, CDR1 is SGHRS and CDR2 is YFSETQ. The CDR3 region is CASSLEGQLYEQYF. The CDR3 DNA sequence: TGCGCCAGCAGCTTGGAGGGACAGCTCTACGAGCAGTACTTC.

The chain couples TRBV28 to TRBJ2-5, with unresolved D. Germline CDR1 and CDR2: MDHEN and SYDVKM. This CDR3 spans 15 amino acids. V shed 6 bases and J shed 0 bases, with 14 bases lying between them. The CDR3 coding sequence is TGTGCCAGCAGCCTTCCCTCACAGTACCAAGAGACCCAGTACTTC. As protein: CASSLPSQYQETQYF.

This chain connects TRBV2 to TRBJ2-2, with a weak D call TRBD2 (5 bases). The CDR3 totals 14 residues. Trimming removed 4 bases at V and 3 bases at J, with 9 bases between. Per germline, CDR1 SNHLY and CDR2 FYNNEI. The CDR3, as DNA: TGTGCCAGCAGTGGAGGGTTGGACACCGGGGAGCTGTTTTTT. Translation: CASSGGLDTGELFF.